This TCR beta chain was recovered during a study of T cells in tuberculosis listed by TCRdb under 2018. For the study in its entirety: In the study, CD1B tetramers and high-throughput TCR immunosequencing were combined to characterize T cells specific for the mycobacterial lipid antigen glucose monomycolate (GMM). With over 8 people per group, a South African clinical cohort compared IGRA-negative adolescents, IGRA-positive adolescents with latent tuberculosis, and adults with active tuberculosis. PBMC from active tuberculosis patients were archived either before standard anti-tuberculosis treatment began or within 7 days of the start of that treatment. What the work shows at the level of the full study, not this receptor alone: The smaller NN-distances were partly driven by shorter CDR3-alpha lengths in active tuberculosis patients, and the difference for TCR-beta did not reach statistical significance. Clinical samples were selected based on which cryopreserved specimens were available, and the active tuberculosis cases were adults whereas the controls were adolescents. Smaller mean NN-distances to GMM-specific TCRs were observed in active tuberculosis TCR-alpha repertoires than in IGRA-negative controls, suggesting clonal expansion of GMM-specific TCRs. A classifier using the diverse GMM-specific repertoire reached roughly 90% accuracy (AUROC under 0.95), compared with 60% to 75% accuracy using GEM motif frequencies.

On this clone: What this receptor recognizes is not known. It has no much larger one-base neighbor in the sample; base qualities were not kept.

The immunoSEQ multiplex PCR assay was used to generate TCR libraries, with TCR-beta and/or TCR-alpha/delta assays applied to each sample. The Illumina high-throughput platform was used to sequence the amplified TCR libraries. For the original study's pipeline: Clustering and dimensionality reduction relied on pairwise TCRdist distances among GMM-specific receptors from T cells that were either sorted ex vivo or expanded in vitro. Each clinical repertoire was scored by mean NN-distance, the average TCRdist to the nearest 10% of tetramer-positive reference sequences. To compute GEM TCR motif frequency, the fraction of unique TCRs matching known GEM sequences by V/J usage and CDR3 length was calculated. Active tuberculosis was classified by linear discriminant analysis with leave-one-out cross-validation, implemented in scikit-learn. Entries here come from immuneACCESS through TCRdb and include only in-frame sequences with V and J called. Some clones fail to appear in such tables; in the studies checked, an unresolved V gene covers under half of the shortfall, and the cause of the remainder is unknown. The D gene and trimming were derived from the DNA, and the V and J assignments and clone size from that table. In this sample the table shows some 31,000 clones, less than 95% of which occur a single time. The top ten clones comprise nearly 2.5% of the sample.

Interpreted using the paper, the time point label stands for: new active TB diagnosis, blood taken before or within 7 days of starting treatment. The patients with active tuberculosis were newly diagnosed, HIV-seronegative South African adults aged 18 years or older. Confirmation of active tuberculosis was based on positive sputum smear microscopy and/or a positive M. tuberculosis culture. Immunosequencing was performed on unsorted cryopreserved PBMC, with about 100,000 T cells per clinical donor covered on average. The CDR3 runs 14 residues from the cysteine to the phenylalanine. Only the CDR3 part of the read is kept: 42 bases, read in frame from the first base. V is pared back by 4 bases and J by 2 bases, with 12 bases lying between the germline termini. The germline V gene supplies CDR1 SGDLS and CDR2 YYNGEE.

The TCR comes from an adult with tuberculosis. The chain links TRBV9 with TRBJ1-1; there is no confident call for the D gene. The material sequenced was PBMCs, taken at tuberculosis diagnosis. The CDR3 amino acid sequence is: CASSPVGRNTEAFF. The DNA sequence is given as TGTGCCAGCAGCCCAGTTGGCAGAAACACTGAAGCTTTCTTT.